This TCR beta chain came from a study of identical twins. Germline CDR1 reads SQVTM; CDR2 reads ANQGSEA. CDR3 length: 14 amino acids. Unmatched junction bases numbered 1, after V lost 2 bases and J lost 2 bases. Each CDR3 protein gets one entry after TCRdb re-called the 5' RACE reads with MiXCR. Among 450,000 to 600,000 distinct CDR3 sequences, around 24% were seen once, and the ten largest hold more than 0.4%. The same sample was also studied in work on yellow fever vaccine responses in identical twins.

This clonotype was sampled from a woman aged 18-35 years in good health. The chain employs TRBV29-1 and TRBJ1-4; TRBD1 matches 8 bases. The sequenced sample was CD4+ T cells sorted from blood. The CDR3 region has the DNA TGCAGCGTTGAACAGGGGGCCACTAATGAAAAACTGTTTTTT. This gives the protein CSVEQGATNEKLFF.